This T cell receptor beta chain was documented in a study of regulatory T cells in long-lasting Graves disease. General study points: The study examined only peripheral blood, not thyroid tissue. Preferential use of TRBV28, TRBJ1-2 and TRBJ2-5 was seen in persistent disease. Persistent patients shared more public clonotypes (approximately 2,500) than new patients (approximately 970).

This clonotype was observed a few times. Antigen unknown. Arm-PCR of CDR3 regions and iRepertoire HTBI primers were used to build TCR beta libraries. Each CDR3 protein is one row after TCRdb ran MiXCR on the multiplex PCR reads. The sample has 400,000 to 600,000 distinct CDR3 sequences, 20% to 25% seen once. Documented time point: persistent/refractory GD, antithyroid drugs over 5 years with positive TRAb. PBMC-derived RNA was used for the TCR library. This CDR3 spans 14 amino acids. In germline, CDR1 is MDHEN, CDR2 SYDVKM. The V segment lost 7 bases and the J segment 6 bases; nucleotides outside the gene matches: 6.

The material was peripheral blood mononuclear cells (PBMCs), obtained when the disease was refractory, from a patient treated with antithyroid drugs. The TCR originated in a female donor with Graves disease. The chain combines TRBV28 with TRBJ1-6; 7 bases are shared with TRBD1. CDR3 DNA sequence: TGTGCCAGCACTTTGCGACAGGGTAATTCACCCCTCCACTTT. Amino acid sequence: CASTLRQGNSPLHF.